This section outlines one T cell receptor (beta chain) sequence together with its context. The data belong to a study of blood T cell repertoires in COVID-19. Study information: The study drew acute and convalescent COVID-19 samples from the United States, Italy and Spain. In each case, the material was cDNA or gDNA derived from T cells, B-cell-depleted T cells, or PBMCs.

The Seattle patients, enrolled during active infection, were followed longitudinally. Germline CDR1 reads MNHNS; CDR2 reads SASEGT. The CDR3 is 16 amino acids. V shed 1 base, J shed 6 bases, and the junction held 7 bases outside the gene matches. Methods used by the authors: The assay estimated nucleated cells by amplifying reference gene primers. Method: immunoSEQ multiplex PCR; TCRdb's copy keeps in-frame clones and lacks some. V, J and clone size reflect that table, while D and trimming were determined from the DNA. The sample lists approximately 290,000 clones, approximately 93% seen once, with 2.2% in the top ten.

The genes are TRBV6-1 and TRBJ2-1, with 9 bases that match TRBD1. Sequencing was performed on peripheral blood. The sequence was obtained from a woman between 25 and 40 years old with COVID-19, enrolled during active disease. As DNA, the CDR3 is TGTGCCAGCAGTGAAGGACCGGGACAGGGTCTCAATGAGCAGTTCTTC. Translated, it gives CASSEGPGQGLNEQFF.